Below, one T cell receptor (beta chain) is given with its context. Data came from immunoSEQ multiplex PCR; TCRdb stores just in-frame clones and leaves some out. The sample contains around 86,000 clones, 70% to 90% of which appear only once. This sample is part of a study of control samples from healthy donors and cancer patients. Germline V gives CDR1 MDHEN, CDR2 SYDVKM. This CDR3 region has 13 residues. The ends were cut back, 9 bases at V and 0 bases at J, with 9 bases in the middle. The sequence derives from an older woman with head and neck cancer. V usage is TRBV28 and J usage is TRBJ1-3; tentatively, D is TRBD1 (5 bases). The sequencing input was PBMCs. The CDR3 nucleotides are TGTGCCAGACAGGTTCTCTCTGGAAACACCATATATTTT. Translation: CARQVLSGNTIYF. The variable domain in full, completed from reference TRBV28 and TRBJ1-3, reads DVKVTQSSRYLVKRTGEKVFLECVQDMDHENMFWYRQDPGLGLRLIYFSYDVKMKEKGDIPEGYSVSREKKERFSLILESASTNQTSMYLCARQVLSGNTIYFGEGSWLTVV.